Shown below are 29 T cell receptor beta chains from a single sample sequenced in a study of blood T cell repertoires in COVID-19. Measured with immunoSEQ multiplex PCR; TCRdb has only the in-frame clones, and not every one. The sample consists of 85,000 to 100,000 clones, roughly three quarters of them appearing once. The sequenced material came from peripheral blood. Source of these receptors: a human donor in a cohort sampled during active COVID-19.

This clone was recorded once. The chain employs TRBV27 and TRBJ1-5; a possible D gene is TRBD1 (5 bases). In germline, CDR1 is MNHEY, CDR2 SMNVEV (reference sequence). The CDR3 loop spans 15 amino acids. The V and J ends lost 0 bases and 4 bases respectively, with 10 bases between them. The CDR3 is CASSLSAGPNQPQHF. CDR3 nucleotides: TGTGCCAGCAGTTTATCGGCAGGGCCTAATCAGCCCCAGCATTTT.

The chain links TRBV9 to TRBJ2-3; 12 bases match TRBD2. The length of the CDR3 is 16 residues. V lost 0 bases and J lost 5; bases outside the gene matches: 4. The germline gives CDR1 SGDLS, CDR2 YYNGEE. The CDR3 is CASSVELAGGGDTQYF. The CDR3 DNA sequence: TGTGCCAGCAGCGTAGAGCTAGCGGGAGGGGGAGATACGCAGTATTTT.

This chain joins TRBV7-2 and TRBJ1-2; no firm D call. V was pared by 5 bases and J by 4 bases, with 29 bases between. The CDR3 is 19 residues long. From germline, CDR1 is SGHTA and CDR2 FQGNSA. For the CDR3, the DNA is TGTGCCAGCAGCCTTCGACGTCCAGCCAGACGGAGACCGGGCTATGGCTACACCTTC. It is translated as CASSLRRPARRRPGYGYTF.

This chain connects TRBV24-1 to TRBJ2-3; TRBD2 is a possible D gene (5 bases). The V gene's germline CDR1 is KGHDR and CDR2 SFDVKD. The CDR3 covers 15 residues. The germline V and J ends were trimmed by 2 bases and 2 bases, with 10 bases remaining between them. CDR3 residues: CATSDSRDYTDTQYF. The CDR3, as DNA: TGTGCCACCAGTGATTCTCGAGACTACACAGATACGCAGTATTTT.

DNA for the CDR3: TGCGCCAGCAGTGATGCTGCGGAGAACACCGGGGAGCTGTTTTTT. Translating gives CASSDAAENTGELFF. This chain joins TRBV10-1 and TRBJ2-2; D unclear. V was pared by 3 bases and J by 1 base, with 9 bases between. The CDR3 has 15 amino acids. Germline V CDR1 and CDR2: WNHNN, SYGVQD (reference sequence).

This chain joins TRBV6-5 and TRBJ2-1, with 8 positions matching TRBD2. V shed 6 bases, J shed 4 bases, and the junction held 5 bases outside the gene matches. CDR3 length: 14 amino acids. Germline V lookup: CDR1 MNHEY, CDR2 SVGAGI. The CDR3 DNA is TGTGCCAGCAGCTATAGCGGGATATACAATGAGCAGTTCTTC. Encoded protein: CASSYSGIYNEQFF.

This clone has a single count. The CDR3 DNA reads TGTGCCAGCAGCTTGTTGGTAAGAGATAATTCACCCCTCCACTTT. Translated, it gives CASSLLVRDNSPLHF. This chain links TRBV5-5 with TRBJ1-6; D is unclear. Trimming took 1 base from V and 5 from J, leaving 10 bases between them. From germline, CDR1 is SGHKS and CDR2 YYEKEE (reference sequence). CDR3 length equals 15 residues.

The chain links TRBV5-6 to TRBJ1-5; TRBD1 is a possible D gene (5 bases). The CDR3 loop spans 14 amino acids. Germline lookup yields CDR1 SGHDT and CDR2 YYEEEE. V lost 5 bases to trimming and J lost 1 base, with 10 bases between them. The CDR3 sequence: CASRTGGSNQPQHF. The DNA of the CDR3 is TGTGCCAGCAGAACCGGGGGAAGCAATCAGCCCCAGCATTTT.

The V and J genes are TRBV5-1 and TRBJ2-2; 11 positions match TRBD2. This CDR3 spans 17 amino acids. Germline CDR1 SGHRS, CDR2 YFSETQ. The V and J ends lost 4 bases and 0 bases, in that order; junction bases with no gene match: 5. The DNA for the CDR3 is TGCGCCAGCAGCGAACTGACTAGCGGGGCGAACACCGGGGAGCTGTTTTTT. Residues: CASSELTSGANTGELFF. Filled out from reference TRBV5-1 and TRBJ2-2, the complete variable domain reads KAGVTQTPRYLIKTRGQQVTLSCSPISGHRSVSWYQQTPGQGLQFLFEYFSETQRNKGNFPGRFSGRQFSNSRSEMNVSTLELGDSALYLCASSELTSGANTGELFFGEGSRLTVL.

The chain is built from TRBV7-6 and TRBJ1-4, with D unclear. The V gene lost 1 base and the J gene lost 6 bases, with 12 bases spanning the gap. CDR1 and CDR2 from the germline V gene are SGHVS and FNYEAQ. This CDR3 is built from 15 residues. The CDR3 here is CASSLESGLDEKLFF. The CDR3 bases are TGTGCCAGCAGCTTAGAGTCGGGATTGGATGAAAAACTGTTTTTT.

Note on this clone: Relative to the germline gene, one junction end is altered; a read error may explain this. The chain links TRBV10-2 to TRBJ2-4; 9 nucleotides match TRBD2. Germline CDR1 WSHSY, CDR2 SAAADI. There are 12 residues in the CDR3. CDR3 in DNA: TGCGCCAGCAGTGGATTAGCGGGGGAAAATAACTTC. Its translation: CASSGLAGENNF.

The chain carries TRBV21-1 and TRBJ2-5; the D call TRBD1 from the table was never checked on the DNA. TRBV21-1 is flagged as a pseudogene. The CDR3 totals 14 residues. CDR3: CASSPGSPDSTGYF. For the CDR3, the DNA is TGTGCCAGCAGCCCCGGGTCTCCAGACAGCACTGGTTACTTC.

The chain links TRBV5-5 to TRBJ2-1; 8 nucleotides line up with TRBD2. Unmatched junction bases numbered 15, after V lost 1 base and J lost 9 bases. Germline lookup yields CDR1 SGHKS and CDR2 YYEKEE (reference sequence). CDR3 length: 17 residues. The CDR3 DNA sequence: TGTGCCAGCAGCTTGAGCCCCACCGGGACTAGTTTTGGTGAGCAGTTCTTC. Its translation: CASSLSPTGTSFGEQFF.

This clone was detected ten times or more. This chain connects TRBV18 to TRBJ2-1; possibly TRBD1 for D (5 bases). Trimming removed 6 bases from V and 6 bases from J, with 12 bases in between. The CDR3 extends over 13 amino acids. CDR1 and CDR2 from the germline V gene are KGHSH and LQKENI. In nucleotides, the CDR3 is TGTGCCAGCTCCCCTGACAGACGCAATGAGCAGTTCTTC. It encodes CASSPDRRNEQFF.

V usage is TRBV5-1 and J usage is TRBJ2-2, with D possibly matching TRBD2 (6 bases). Germline V gives CDR1 SGHRS, CDR2 YFSETQ. Deletions cut 4 bases from V and 0 bases from J, with 10 bases between. The CDR3 is 15 residues long. The CDR3 reads CASSPGVPNTGELFF. CDR3 nucleotide sequence: TGCGCCAGCAGCCCGGGAGTCCCGAACACCGGGGAGCTGTTTTTT.

The chain carries TRBV20-1 and TRBJ1-2; D gene unclear. Deletions cut 3 bases from V and 4 bases from J, with 9 bases between. This CDR3 has 12 residues. CDR1 DFQATT and CDR2 SNEGSKA come from the germline V gene (reference sequence). The CDR3, as DNA: TGCAGTGCTAGTTACTCAGGCTATGGCTACACCTTC. Its translation: CSASYSGYGYTF.

The rearrangement uses TRBV5-4 and TRBJ1-4, with a weak D call TRBD1 (5 bases). Germline CDR1 reads SGHNT; CDR2 reads YYREEE (reference sequence). The germline V and J ends were trimmed by 4 bases and 3 bases, with 13 bases remaining between them. CDR3 length: 15 residues. This chain's CDR3 is CASSPDGGANEKLFF. In nucleotides, the CDR3 is TGTGCCAGCAGCCCCGACGGGGGGGCTAATGAAAAACTGTTTTTT.

The rearrangement uses TRBV24-1 and TRBJ1-5; 8 nucleotides line up with TRBD1. CDR1 is KGHDR, CDR2 SFDVKD, per germline. This CDR3 contains 15 residues. J lost 2 bases, V lost 4 bases, and 3 bases had no gene match. The CDR3: CATSDPDRGNQPQHF. Written as DNA, the CDR3 is TGTGCCACCAGTGACCCGGACAGGGGCAATCAGCCCCAGCATTTT.

The gene calls are TRBV21-1 and TRBJ2-3; no check of the table's D call, TRBD2, against the DNA was made. TRBV21-1 is reported as a pseudogene. CDR3 length: 17 residues. CDR3 in DNA: TGTGCCAGCAGCAGCCATCGAACTAGCGGGAGGGCAGATACGCAGTATTTT. Translation: CASSSHRTSGRADTQYF.

The chain couples TRBV7-2 to TRBJ2-7; D is perhaps TRBD1 (5 bases). Trimming cost V 3 bases and J 8 bases, with 14 bases left between them. The germline CDR1 and CDR2 sequences are SGHTA and FQGNSA. The CDR3 spans 13 residues. The DNA for the CDR3 is TGTGCCAGCAGCTTGAGGACACCCAACAAGCAGTACTTC. Translation: CASSLRTPNKQYF.

The chain joins TRBV25-1 to TRBJ2-2; 7 bases agree with TRBD2. Germline CDR1 reads MGHDK; CDR2 reads SYGVNS. The CDR3 is 17 amino acids. Trimming took 5 bases from V and 5 from J; bases not matched to a gene: 14. CDR3 DNA sequence: TGTGCCAGCAGTTCCCCCCCAGGACTAGGTGGGACCGGGGAGCTGTTTTTT. This sequence encodes CASSSPPGLGGTGELFF.

The chain's CDR3 is CASSQVDYGYTF. CDR3 DNA: TGTGCCAGCAGCCAGGTTGACTATGGCTACACCTTC. The chain couples TRBV6-5 to TRBJ1-2; D unresolved. CDR3 length: 12 residues. V gave up 6 bases and J gave up 3 bases, with 8 bases separating them. CDR1 and CDR2 from the germline V gene are MNHEY and SVGAGI.

The chain uses TRBV5-6 and TRBJ1-4; unclear D gene. V gave up 0 bases and J gave up 11 bases, with 8 bases separating them. The CDR3 has 12 amino acids. The germline V gene has CDR1 SGHDT and CDR2 YYEEEE. CDR3 coding DNA: TGTGCCAGCAGCTTGGGGAGGGAGAAACTGTTTTTT. Protein sequence: CASSLGREKLFF.

This clone was detected ten times or more. The genes are TRBV21-1 and TRBJ2-3; TRBD2, the D gene given by the table, was not confirmed from the DNA. TRBV21-1 represents a pseudogene. The CDR3 covers 18 residues. The CDR3 region is CASSGPGTSFVSTDTQYF. The CDR3 DNA reads TGTGCCAGCAGCGGTCCCGGGACTAGTTTTGTTAGCACAGATACGCAGTATTTT.

There are many counts of this clone. The V call is TRBV4-1, the J call TRBJ2-1; 7 nucleotides agree with TRBD1. Trimming removed 4 bases from V and 3 bases from J; junction bases left unmatched: 3. Germline CDR1 and CDR2: MGHRA and YSYEKL. The CDR3 covers 14 residues. As DNA, the CDR3 is TGCGCCAGCAGCCGGGGGACAGACTACAATGAGCAGTTCTTC. This encodes CASSRGTDYNEQFF.

J is TRBJ2-5 and V is TRBV11-2; D gene unclear. The CDR3 spans 12 residues. Deletions cut 5 bases from V and 5 bases from J, with 9 bases between. Germline values: CDR1 SGHAT, CDR2 FQNNGV. This chain's CDR3 is CASSPTTETQYF. The CDR3, as DNA: TGTGCCAGCAGCCCAACTACGGAGACCCAGTACTTC.

The CDR3 DNA follows: TGCGCCAGCAGCCAAGCGGTCGTGCAGTATTTT. This translates into CASSQAVVQYF. This chain joins TRBV4-1 and TRBJ2-3, with no clear D. CDR1 MGHRA and CDR2 YSYEKL come from the germline V gene. The CDR3 loop spans 11 amino acids. Deletions cut 1 base from V and 11 bases from J, with 7 bases between.

CDR3 in DNA: TGTGCCAGCACCCATCCGGCCCAGGGGCGATCACCCCTCCACTTT. Translated, it gives CASTHPAQGRSPLHF. This chain connects TRBV7-8 to TRBJ1-6; TRBD1 might be the D (6 bases). Germline V gives CDR1 SGHVS, CDR2 FQNEAQ. Deletions cut 7 bases from V and 10 bases from J, with 20 bases between. CDR3 length: 15 amino acids.

The gene calls are TRBV2 and TRBJ2-2, with D maybe TRBD1 (5 bases). Trimming removed 7 bases at V and 1 base at J, with 10 bases between. Germline CDR1 and CDR2: SNHLY and FYNNEI. This CDR3 has 14 residues. CDR3 sequence (DNA): TGTGCCAGCAAAGAGACAGAGAACACCGGGGAGCTGTTTTTT. This gives the protein CASKETENTGELFF.